One sample yielded the 17 T cell receptor beta chains listed below, sequenced in a study of regulatory T cells in long-lasting Graves disease. The TCR beta library used iRepertoire HTBI primers with Arm-PCR amplification of CDR3. TCRdb passed the multiplex PCR reads through MiXCR, listing each CDR3 protein once. This table holds over 300,000 distinct CDR3 sequences, around a sixth found once. Time point here: newly diagnosed GD, antithyroid drugs for less than 3 months. The authors made the TCR library using RNA they extracted from PBMCs. The sample consisted of peripheral blood mononuclear cells (PBMCs), taken at new diagnosis, from a patient treated with antithyroid drugs. Receptors were obtained from a female donor with Graves disease.

This clonotype has a count of ten or more. This chain uses TRBV6-2 or TRBV6-3 with TRBJ1-1; D unclear. Between the trimmed V and J ends, which lost 3 bases and 1 base, there was a span of 12 bases. The CDR3 sequence is 15 residues long. Germline assignment: CDR1 MNHEY and CDR2 SVGEGT. The CDR3 sequence: CASSYSRGKNTEAFF. CDR3 coding DNA: TGTGCCAGCAGTTATTCTCGGGGAAAGAACACTGAAGCTTTCTTT.

This chain links TRBV5-1 with TRBJ2-1, with TRBD2 identical over 7 bases. CDR1 SGHRS and CDR2 YFSETQ come from the germline V gene. V dropped 3 bases and J dropped 0; count of bases not matched to a gene: 9. This CDR3 has 17 amino acids. The CDR3 spells CASSSGRSGVSYNEQFF. The CDR3 region has the DNA TGCGCCAGCAGCTCGGGGAGGAGCGGGGTCTCCTACAATGAGCAGTTCTTC.

Many counts were recorded for this clonotype. The CDR3 DNA reads as TGTGCCAGCACGTGGGGTTCTAACCAGCCCCAGCATTTT. Translation gives CASTWGSNQPQHF. This rearrangement joins TRBV2 to TRBJ1-5, with D unresolved. V lost 7 bases, J lost 7 bases, and 14 bases lay in between. CDR1 SNHLY and CDR2 FYNNEI come from the germline V gene. The CDR3 length is 13 residues.

Regarding this clonotype: The conserved closing phenylalanine or tryptophan is absent in this CDR3, likely reflecting a read error. The genes are TRBV6-2 or TRBV6-3 and TRBJ1-5, with 9 bases that match TRBD1. CDR1 is MNHEY and CDR2 is SVGEGT in the germline V gene. The CDR3 covers 13 residues. The V gene end was trimmed by 8 bases and the J gene end by 9 bases; junction bases not matched to a gene: 8. As DNA, the CDR3 is TGTGCCAGCGCCCGGGACAGGGAGGTGCCCCAGCATCTT. It codes for CASARDREVPQHL.

About this clonotype: A single base separates this from a much larger clone, so it may be a read error. This rearrangement joins TRBV9 to TRBJ1-2; D unclear. From germline, CDR1 is SGDLS and CDR2 YYNGEE. Trimming shortened V by 0 bases and J by 1 base, and 7 bases separated the two germline ends. The CDR3 has 14 amino acids. The CDR3 is CASSVAGINYGYTF. In DNA form, the CDR3 reads TGTGCCAGCAGCGTAGCGGGAATTAACTATGGCTACACCTTC.

This clonotype was recorded many times. The rearrangement uses TRBV20-1 and TRBJ1-5; a possible D gene is TRBD1 (5 bases). The CDR3 covers 14 residues. Trimming cost V 3 bases and J 3 bases, with 12 bases left between them. Germline lookup yields CDR1 DFQATT and CDR2 SNEGSKA (reference sequence). The CDR3 protein is CSARSRRDNQPQHF. CDR3 sequence (DNA): TGCAGTGCTAGGTCGCGCAGGGACAATCAGCCCCAGCATTTT.

This clonotype showed up just a few times. This chain connects TRBV20-1 to TRBJ1-2, with 11 bases aligning to TRBD1. Trimming cost V 3 bases and J 4 bases; bases outside gene matches: 4. Germline V lookup: CDR1 DFQATT, CDR2 SNEGSKA (reference sequence). The CDR3 has 14 residues. The CDR3 here is CSASLGQGGYGYTF. The CDR3 DNA reads TGCAGTGCTAGCTTGGGACAGGGGGGCTATGGCTACACCTTC.

In its sample, this clonotype was seen many times. The chain recombines TRBV2 with TRBJ2-1; D tentatively fits TRBD1 or TRBD2 (5 bases each). Per germline, CDR1 SNHLY and CDR2 FYNNEI. CDR3 length: 14 amino acids. The V and J ends lost 2 bases and 6 bases respectively, with 11 bases between them. CDR3 bases: TGTGCCAGCAGTGAAAGTGGGGGTGGCAATGAGCAGTTCTTC. Its translation: CASSESGGGNEQFF.

This clonotype was found many times. The chain is built from TRBV6-5 and TRBJ1-6, with D unresolved. The V end lost 3 bases, the J end lost 7 bases, and 4 bases lay between the germline ends. In germline, CDR1 is MNHEY, CDR2 SVGAGI. This CDR3 is 12 amino acids long. The CDR3 DNA follows: TGTGCCAGCAGTTATAGGAATTCACCCCTCCACTTT. Amino acid sequence: CASSYRNSPLHF.

This chain uses TRBV4-3 with TRBJ1-5; no firm D call. V was shortened by 0 bases and J by 2 bases, with 11 bases between the two germline ends. From germline, CDR1 is LGHNA and CDR2 YSLEER. The CDR3 extends over 16 amino acids. CDR3 sequence (DNA): TGCGCCAGCAGCCAAGATCGGGGTCAGGGCAATCAGCCCCAGCATTTT. It encodes CASSQDRGQGNQPQHF.

This clonotype occurred many times. This chain uses TRBV6-2 or TRBV6-3 with TRBJ2-3; D not resolved. Germline CDR1 reads MNHEY; CDR2 reads SVGEGT. The V gene lost 3 bases and the J gene lost 2 bases, with 15 bases spanning the gap. The length of the CDR3 is 16 residues. DNA for the CDR3: TGTGCCAGCAGTTATGGAACGGGTACTATCACAGATACGCAGTATTTT. This codes for CASSYGTGTITDTQYF.

Ten or more counts support this clonotype. V gene TRBV28 combines with J gene TRBJ2-2, with a weak D call TRBD1 (5 bases). The CDR3 runs 15 residues. Trimming stripped 2 bases from V and 6 bases from J, with 13 bases between. The V gene's germline CDR1 is MDHEN and CDR2 SYDVKM. Here the CDR3 reads CASSLNGLGPGELFF. CDR3 in DNA: TGTGCCAGCAGTTTAAATGGTTTGGGGCCCGGGGAGCTGTTTTTT.

There are many counts of this clonotype. This chain connects TRBV27 to TRBJ1-1; D is ambiguous. The V gene's germline CDR1 is MNHEY and CDR2 SMNVEV (reference sequence). The CDR3 is 14 residues long. The V and J ends lost 2 bases and 10 bases respectively, with 17 bases between them. The CDR3 region has the DNA TGTGCCAGCAGTTTAGCTCCGGAGGTCGCGGCAGCTTTCTTT. Translation gives CASSLAPEVAAAFF.

In its sample, this clonotype was seen a few times. The DNA of the CDR3 is TGCAGTGCGCCGCCGGGAATTAACACTGAAGCTTTCTTT. Residues: CSAPPGINTEAFF. The chain has TRBV20-1 and TRBJ1-1; D not resolved. Germline CDR1 is DFQATT and CDR2 is SNEGSKA (reference sequence). The CDR3 extends over 13 amino acids. V shed 6 bases and J shed 2 bases, with 13 bases lying between them.

Many counts were recorded for this clonotype. The V and J genes are TRBV28 and TRBJ1-5; D perhaps matches TRBD1 (5 bases). Germline loops: CDR1 MDHEN, CDR2 SYDVKM. The CDR3 is made up of 14 amino acids. Trimming pared 10 bases from V and 2 bases from J, leaving 15 bases between. The CDR3, as DNA: TGTGCCATCAGGGTCCCGAGGGGCAATCAGCCCCAGCATTTT. Its translation: CAIRVPRGNQPQHF.

This clonotype was counted ten times or more. CDR3 DNA sequence: TGTGCCAGCATGCAGGGGTTGTCCCACGAGCAGTACTTC. This codes for CASMQGLSHEQYF. The genes are TRBV27 and TRBJ2-7, with D maybe TRBD1 (6 bases). CDR3 length: 13 amino acids. Looked up from germline, CDR1 is MNHEY and CDR2 is SMNVEV (reference sequence). V was cut by 7 bases and J by 5 bases, with 15 bases left in between.

This clonotype appeared many times. This chain links TRBV19 with TRBJ2-7; possibly TRBD1 for D (6 bases). The germline V and J ends were trimmed by 6 bases and 0 bases, with 18 bases remaining between them. Germline V lookup: CDR1 LNHDA, CDR2 SQIVND (reference sequence). This CDR3 is built from 16 residues. CDR3 region: CASSHTGTRISYEQYF. CDR3 DNA sequence: TGTGCCAGTAGCCATACCGGGACACGGATCTCCTACGAGCAGTACTTC. Supplemented by reference TRBV19 and TRBJ2-7, the full variable domain reads DGGITQSPKYLFRKEGQNVTLSCEQNLNHDAMYWYRQDPGQGLRLIYYSQIVNDFQKGDIAEGYSVSREKKESFPLTVTSAQKNPTAFYLCASSHTGTRISYEQYFGPGTRLTVT.